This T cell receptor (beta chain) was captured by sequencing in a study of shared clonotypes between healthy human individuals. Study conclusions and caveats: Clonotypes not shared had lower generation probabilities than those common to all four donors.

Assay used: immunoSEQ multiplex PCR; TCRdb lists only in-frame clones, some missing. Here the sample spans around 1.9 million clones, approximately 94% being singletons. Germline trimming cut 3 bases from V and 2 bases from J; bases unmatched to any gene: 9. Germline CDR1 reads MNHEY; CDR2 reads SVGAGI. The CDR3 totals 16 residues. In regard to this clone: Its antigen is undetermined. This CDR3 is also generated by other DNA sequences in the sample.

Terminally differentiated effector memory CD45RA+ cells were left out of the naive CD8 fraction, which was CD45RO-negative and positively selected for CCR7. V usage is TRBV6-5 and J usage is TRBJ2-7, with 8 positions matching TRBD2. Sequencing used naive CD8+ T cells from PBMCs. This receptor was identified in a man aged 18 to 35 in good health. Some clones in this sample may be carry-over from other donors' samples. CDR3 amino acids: CASSYSGGERTYEQYF. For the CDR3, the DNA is TGTGCCAGCAGTTATTCCGGGGGGGAGAGGACCTACGAGCAGTACTTC.